Presented here are 6 T cell receptor beta chains from one specimen sequenced in a study of persistence of HIV-infected CD4 T cells. No cognate antigen is known for these TCRs. The libraries were made with immunoSEQ version 4 in survey mode. Profiling relied on immunoSEQ multiplex PCR, and the TCRdb table lists in-frame clones only, not all of them. The sample has just over 7,500 clones; around 67% are singletons. Lysates of CMV-infected fibroblasts at approximately 10 ug/mL stimulated these cells. Sorting selected CD4+ T cells upregulating both CD40 ligand and CD69. Sequencing used CD4+ T cells sorted from PBMCs after roughly 18-hour stimulation, obtained from a patient who received antiretroviral therapy. Source of these receptors: an adult man with HIV who was CMV-seropositive.

Only one count was recorded for this clone. This sequence joins TRBV18 and TRBJ1-1; possible D gene TRBD1, 5 bases. CDR1 is KGHSH and CDR2 is LQKENI in the germline V gene. V was cut by 1 base and J by 7 bases, with 10 bases left in between. This CDR3 spans 13 amino acids. CDR3 sequence: CASSPQRQSEAFF. Written as DNA, the CDR3 is TGTGCCAGCTCACCACAACGACAGAGTGAAGCTTTCTTT.

This chain uses TRBV7-2 with TRBJ1-1; possible D gene TRBD1, 5 bases. Germline CDR1 SGHTA, CDR2 FQGNSA. The CDR3 has 13 residues. With 6 bases removed from V and 0 bases from J, the gap between germline ends came to 8 bases. CDR3 bases: TGTGCCAGCAGATTGACAGTGAACACTGAAGCTTTCTTT. Translated: CASRLTVNTEAFF.

The chain joins TRBV5-6 to TRBJ1-1; tentative D call: TRBD1 (6 bases). CDR3 length: 16 residues. Trimming shortened V by 4 bases and J by 2 bases, and 18 bases separated the two germline ends. Looked up from germline, CDR1 is SGHDT and CDR2 is YYEEEE. CDR3 sequence (DNA): TGTGCCAGCAGCCGCGAATACAGGGCGCAAAACACTGAAGCTTTCTTT. Protein sequence: CASSREYRAQNTEAFF.

J is TRBJ2-2 and V is TRBV5-4, with 7 bases matching TRBD1. Germline V CDR1 and CDR2: SGHNT, YYREEE (reference sequence). This CDR3 has 16 amino acids. The J segment lost 2 bases and the V segment lost 6 bases, leaving 10 bases of the junction unmatched. CDR3 in amino acids: CASTPSGQFNTGELFF. CDR3 coding DNA: TGTGCCAGCACCCCATCGGGACAGTTTAACACCGGGGAGCTGTTTTTT.

For this clone: This sample also contains other DNA sequences that code for the same CDR3. The chain carries TRBV9 and TRBJ2-3; no clear D gene. This CDR3 contains 13 residues. Germline V gene lookup returns CDR1 SGDLS and CDR2 YYNGEE. With 4 bases removed from V and 3 bases from J, the gap between germline ends came to 9 bases. The CDR3 nucleotides are TGTGCCAGCAGCCTAAGCCGAACAGATACGCAGTATTTT. This encodes CASSLSRTDTQYF.

This CDR3 is CASSLDGAGGPRTEAFF. The CDR3 DNA sequence: TGTGCCAGCAGCTTAGATGGGGCAGGGGGACCCCGCACTGAAGCTTTCTTT. The chain recombines TRBV11-2 with TRBJ1-1, with 7 bases that match TRBD1. The V and J ends lost 0 bases and 4 bases, in that order; junction bases with no gene match: 11. Germline CDR1 is SGHAT and CDR2 is FQNNGV. The CDR3 is 17 amino acids.